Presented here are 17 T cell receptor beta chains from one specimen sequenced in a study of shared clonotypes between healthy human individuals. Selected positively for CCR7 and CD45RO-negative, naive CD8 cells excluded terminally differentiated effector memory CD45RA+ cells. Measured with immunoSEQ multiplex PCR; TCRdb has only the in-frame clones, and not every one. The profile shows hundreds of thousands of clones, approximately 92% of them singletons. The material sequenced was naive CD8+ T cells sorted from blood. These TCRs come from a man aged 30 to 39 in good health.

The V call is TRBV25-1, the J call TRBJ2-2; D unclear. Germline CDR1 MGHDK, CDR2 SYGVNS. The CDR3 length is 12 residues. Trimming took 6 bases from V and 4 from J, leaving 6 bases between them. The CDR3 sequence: CASRWSTGELFF. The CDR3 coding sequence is TGTGCCAGCAGGTGGAGCACCGGGGAGCTGTTTTTT.

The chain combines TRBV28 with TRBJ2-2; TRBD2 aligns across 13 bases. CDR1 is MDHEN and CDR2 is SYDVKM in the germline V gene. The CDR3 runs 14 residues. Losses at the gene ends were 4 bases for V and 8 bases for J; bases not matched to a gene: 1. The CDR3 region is CASSWGLAGGELFF. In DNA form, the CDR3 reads TGTGCCAGCAGTTGGGGACTAGCGGGAGGGGAGCTGTTTTTT.

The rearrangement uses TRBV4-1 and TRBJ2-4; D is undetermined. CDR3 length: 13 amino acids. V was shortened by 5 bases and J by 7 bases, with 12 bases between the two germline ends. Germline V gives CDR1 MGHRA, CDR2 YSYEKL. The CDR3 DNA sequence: TGCGCCAGCAGCTCCCACCTGGGGAACATTCAGTACTTC. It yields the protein CASSSHLGNIQYF.

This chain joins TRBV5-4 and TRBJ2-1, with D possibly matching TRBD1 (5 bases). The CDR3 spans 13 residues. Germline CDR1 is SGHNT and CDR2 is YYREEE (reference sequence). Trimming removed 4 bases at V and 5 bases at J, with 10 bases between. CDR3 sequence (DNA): TGTGCCAGCAGCACCGGACACAACAATGAGCAGTTCTTC. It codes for CASSTGHNNEQFF.

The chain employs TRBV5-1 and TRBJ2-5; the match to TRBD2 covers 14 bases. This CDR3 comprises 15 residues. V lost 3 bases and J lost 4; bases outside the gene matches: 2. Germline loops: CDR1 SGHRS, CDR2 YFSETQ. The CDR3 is CASSSGTSGRETQYF. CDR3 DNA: TGCGCCAGCAGCTCCGGGACTAGCGGGAGAGAGACCCAGTACTTC.

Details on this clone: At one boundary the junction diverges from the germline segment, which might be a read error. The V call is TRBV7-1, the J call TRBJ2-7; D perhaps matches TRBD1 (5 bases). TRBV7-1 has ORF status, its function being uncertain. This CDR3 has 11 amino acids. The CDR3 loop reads CASSLMSQENF. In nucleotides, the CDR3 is TGTGCCAGCAGCTTAATGTCACAGGAGAACTTC.

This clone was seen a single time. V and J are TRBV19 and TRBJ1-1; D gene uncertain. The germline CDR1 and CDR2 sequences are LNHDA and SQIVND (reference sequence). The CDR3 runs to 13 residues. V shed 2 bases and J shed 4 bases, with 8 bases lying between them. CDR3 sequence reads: CASSILGTTEAFF. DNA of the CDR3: TGTGCCAGTAGTATACTAGGAACCACTGAAGCTTTCTTT.

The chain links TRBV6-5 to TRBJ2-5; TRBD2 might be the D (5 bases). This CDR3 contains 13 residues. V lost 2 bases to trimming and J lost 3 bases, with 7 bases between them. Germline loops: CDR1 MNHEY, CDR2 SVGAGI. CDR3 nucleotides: TGTGCCAGCAGTTACGGGGAGAAAGAGACCCAGTACTTC. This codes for CASSYGEKETQYF.

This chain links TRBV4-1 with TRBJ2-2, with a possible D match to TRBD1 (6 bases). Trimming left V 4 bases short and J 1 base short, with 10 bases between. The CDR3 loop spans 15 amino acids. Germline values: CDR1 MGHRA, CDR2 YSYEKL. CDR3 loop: CASSLGTLNTGELFF. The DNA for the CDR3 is TGCGCCAGCAGCCTTGGGACATTGAACACCGGGGAGCTGTTTTTT.

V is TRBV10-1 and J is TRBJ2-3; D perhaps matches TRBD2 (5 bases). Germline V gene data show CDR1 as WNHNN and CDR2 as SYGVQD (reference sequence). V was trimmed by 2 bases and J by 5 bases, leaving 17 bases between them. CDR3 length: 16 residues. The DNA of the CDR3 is TGCGCCAGCAGTGAGACGAGCGGATTCCTTCTAGATACGCAGTATTTT. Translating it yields CASSETSGFLLDTQYF.

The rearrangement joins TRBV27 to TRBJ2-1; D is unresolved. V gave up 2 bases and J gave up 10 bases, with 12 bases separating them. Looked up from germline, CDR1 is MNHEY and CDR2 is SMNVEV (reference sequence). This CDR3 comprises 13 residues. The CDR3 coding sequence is TGTGCCAGCAGTTTAGCCAGTATCAGAGAGCAGTTCTTC. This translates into CASSLASIREQFF.

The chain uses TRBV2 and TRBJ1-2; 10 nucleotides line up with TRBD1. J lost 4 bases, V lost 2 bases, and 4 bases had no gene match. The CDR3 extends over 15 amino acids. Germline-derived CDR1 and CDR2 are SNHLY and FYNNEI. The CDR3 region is CASSEMTGGVYGYTF. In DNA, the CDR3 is TGTGCCAGCAGTGAAATGACAGGGGGCGTCTATGGCTACACCTTC.

CDR3 sequence (DNA): TGTGCCAGCAGCTACCCGGGGACTGGGGGAACCTACGAGCAGTACTTC. Translation: CASSYPGTGGTYEQYF. The genes are TRBV7-6 and TRBJ2-7, with D perhaps matching TRBD2 (6 bases). V lost 4 bases, J lost 2 bases, and 18 bases lay in between. Germline V gene data show CDR1 as SGHVS and CDR2 as FNYEAQ. This CDR3 has 16 residues.

The CDR3 coding sequence is TGTGCCAGCAGTTTTACAATAGTCAACAATGAGCAGTTCTTC. Its translation: CASSFTIVNNEQFF. The chain employs TRBV28 and TRBJ2-1; D uncertain. Germline values: CDR1 MDHEN, CDR2 SYDVKM. The CDR3 is 14 residues long. Trimming removed 3 bases at V and 5 bases at J, with 11 bases between.

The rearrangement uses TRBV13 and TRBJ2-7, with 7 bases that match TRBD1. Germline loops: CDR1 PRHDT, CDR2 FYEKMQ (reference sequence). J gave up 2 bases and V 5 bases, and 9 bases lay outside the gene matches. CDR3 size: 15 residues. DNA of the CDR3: TGTGCCAGCAGCCCCCGGACAGGTGCCCCCTACGAGCAGTACTTC. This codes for CASSPRTGAPYEQYF.

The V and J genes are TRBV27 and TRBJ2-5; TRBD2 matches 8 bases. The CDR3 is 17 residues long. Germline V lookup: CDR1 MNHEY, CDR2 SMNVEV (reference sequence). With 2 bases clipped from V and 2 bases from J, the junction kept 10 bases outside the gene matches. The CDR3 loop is CASSLLSGSGFQETQYF. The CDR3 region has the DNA TGTGCCAGCAGTTTACTAAGCGGGAGCGGATTTCAAGAGACCCAGTACTTC.

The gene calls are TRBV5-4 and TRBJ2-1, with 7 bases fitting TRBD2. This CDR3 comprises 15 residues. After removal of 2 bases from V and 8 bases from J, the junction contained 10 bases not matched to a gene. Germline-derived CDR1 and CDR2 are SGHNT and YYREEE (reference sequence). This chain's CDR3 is CASSFGLEGPDEQFF. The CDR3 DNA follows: TGTGCCAGCAGCTTCGGACTAGAGGGGCCGGATGAGCAGTTCTTC. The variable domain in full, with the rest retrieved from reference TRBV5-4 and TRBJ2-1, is ETGVTQSPTHLIKTRGQQVTLRCSSQSGHNTVSWYQQALGQGPQFIFQYYREEENGRGNFPPRFSGLQFPNYSSELNVNALELDDSALYLCASSFGLEGPDEQFFGPGTRLTVL.